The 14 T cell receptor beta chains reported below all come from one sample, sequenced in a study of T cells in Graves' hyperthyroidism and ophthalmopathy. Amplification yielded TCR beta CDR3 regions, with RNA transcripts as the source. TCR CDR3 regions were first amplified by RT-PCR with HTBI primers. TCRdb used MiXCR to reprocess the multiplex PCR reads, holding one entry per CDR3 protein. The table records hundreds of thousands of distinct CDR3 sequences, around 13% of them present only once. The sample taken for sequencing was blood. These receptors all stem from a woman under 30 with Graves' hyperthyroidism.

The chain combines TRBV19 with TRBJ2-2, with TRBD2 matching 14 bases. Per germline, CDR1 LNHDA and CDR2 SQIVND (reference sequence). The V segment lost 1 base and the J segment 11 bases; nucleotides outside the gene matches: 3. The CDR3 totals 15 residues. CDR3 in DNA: TGTGCCAGTAGTATAGGGGGACTAGCGGGAGTAGAGCTGTTTTTT. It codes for CASSIGGLAGVELFF.

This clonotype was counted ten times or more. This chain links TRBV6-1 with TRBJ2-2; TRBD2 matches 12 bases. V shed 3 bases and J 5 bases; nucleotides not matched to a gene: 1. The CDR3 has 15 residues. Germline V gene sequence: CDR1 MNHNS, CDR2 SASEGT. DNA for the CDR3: TGTGCCAGCAGTGACGGGACTAGCGGGACCGGGGAGCTGTTTTTT. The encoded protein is CASSDGTSGTGELFF.

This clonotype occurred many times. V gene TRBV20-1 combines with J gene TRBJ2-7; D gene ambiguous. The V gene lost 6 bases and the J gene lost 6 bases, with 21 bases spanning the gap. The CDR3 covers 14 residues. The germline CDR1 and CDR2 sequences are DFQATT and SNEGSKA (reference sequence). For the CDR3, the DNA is TGCAGTGCCCGAAAGGACCCTCTCGTAGGCGAGCAGTACTTC. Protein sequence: CSARKDPLVGEQYF.

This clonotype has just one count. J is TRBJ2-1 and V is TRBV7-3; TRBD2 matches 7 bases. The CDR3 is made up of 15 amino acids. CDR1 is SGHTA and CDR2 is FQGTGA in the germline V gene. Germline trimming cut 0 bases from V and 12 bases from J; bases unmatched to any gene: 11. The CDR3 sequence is CASSLTGREGRGQFF. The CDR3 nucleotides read TGTGCCAGCAGCTTAACGGGGAGGGAGGGGAGGGGGCAGTTCTTC.

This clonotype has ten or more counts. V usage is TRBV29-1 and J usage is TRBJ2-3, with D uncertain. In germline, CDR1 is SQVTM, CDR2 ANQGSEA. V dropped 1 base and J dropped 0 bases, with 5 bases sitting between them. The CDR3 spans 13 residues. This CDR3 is CSVEGRSTDTQYF. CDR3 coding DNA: TGCAGCGTTGAAGGGCGGAGCACAGATACGCAGTATTTT.

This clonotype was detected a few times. CDR3: CASRNRTGNNEKLFF. For the CDR3, the DNA is TGTGCCAGCCGTAACCGGACAGGGAACAATGAAAAACTGTTTTTT. The V call is TRBV6-5, the J call TRBJ1-4; 8 bases line up with TRBD1. J was trimmed by 5 bases and V by 8 bases; bases with no gene match: 10. The CDR3 has 15 amino acids. Germline-derived CDR1 and CDR2 are MNHEY and SVGAGI.

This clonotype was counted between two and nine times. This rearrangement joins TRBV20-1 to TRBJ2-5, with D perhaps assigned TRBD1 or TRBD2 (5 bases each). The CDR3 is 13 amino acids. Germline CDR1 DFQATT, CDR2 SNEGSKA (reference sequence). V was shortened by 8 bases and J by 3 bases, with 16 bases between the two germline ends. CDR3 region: CSPQGNGKETQYF. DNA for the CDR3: TGCAGTCCTCAGGGCAACGGGAAAGAGACCCAGTACTTC.

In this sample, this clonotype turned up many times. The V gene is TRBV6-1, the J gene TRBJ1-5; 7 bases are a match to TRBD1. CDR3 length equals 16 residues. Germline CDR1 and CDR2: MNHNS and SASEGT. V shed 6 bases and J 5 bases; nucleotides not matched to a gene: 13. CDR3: CASSPYGTVRDQPQHF. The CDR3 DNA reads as TGTGCCAGCAGCCCCTACGGGACAGTAAGGGATCAGCCCCAGCATTTT.

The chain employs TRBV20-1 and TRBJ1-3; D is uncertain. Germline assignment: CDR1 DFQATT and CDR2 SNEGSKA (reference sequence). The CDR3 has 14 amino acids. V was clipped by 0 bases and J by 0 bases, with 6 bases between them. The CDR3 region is CSARDVGSGNTIYF. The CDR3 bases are TGCAGTGCTAGAGATGTAGGCTCTGGAAACACCATATATTTT.

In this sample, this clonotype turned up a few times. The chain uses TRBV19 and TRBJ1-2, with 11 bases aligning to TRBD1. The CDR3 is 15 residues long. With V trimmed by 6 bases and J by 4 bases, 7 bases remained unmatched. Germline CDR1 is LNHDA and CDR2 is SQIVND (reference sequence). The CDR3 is CASRPTGTGGYGYTF. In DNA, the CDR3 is TGTGCCAGTAGACCAACCGGGACAGGGGGCTATGGCTACACCTTC.

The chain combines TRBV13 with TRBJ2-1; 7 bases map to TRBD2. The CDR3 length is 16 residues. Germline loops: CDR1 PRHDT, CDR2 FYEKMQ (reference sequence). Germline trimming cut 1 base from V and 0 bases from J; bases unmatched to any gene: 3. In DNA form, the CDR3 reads TGTGCCAGCAGCTTAGAGCGCGGGAGCTCCTACAATGAGCAGTTCTTC. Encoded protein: CASSLERGSSYNEQFF.

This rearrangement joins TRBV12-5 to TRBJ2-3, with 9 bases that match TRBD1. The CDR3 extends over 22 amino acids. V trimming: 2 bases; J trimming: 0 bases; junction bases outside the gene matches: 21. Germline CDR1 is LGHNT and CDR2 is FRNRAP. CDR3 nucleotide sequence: TGTGCTAGTGGTTTGTTCTACCCGGGACAGGGCCCTAGCAGCCATAGCACAGATACGCAGTATTTT. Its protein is CASGLFYPGQGPSSHSTDTQYF.

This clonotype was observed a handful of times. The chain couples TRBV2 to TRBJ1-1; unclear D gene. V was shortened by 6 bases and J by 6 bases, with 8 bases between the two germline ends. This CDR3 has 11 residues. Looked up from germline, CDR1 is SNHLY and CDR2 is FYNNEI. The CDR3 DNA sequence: TGTGCCAGCAGAGAGGGTTCTGAAGCTTTCTTT. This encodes CASREGSEAFF. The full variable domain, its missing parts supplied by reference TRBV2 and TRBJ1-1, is EPEVTQTPSHQVTQMGQEVILRCVPISNHLYFYWYRQILGQKVEFLVSFYNNEISEKSEIFDDQFSVERPDGSNFTLKIRSTKLEDSAMYFCASREGSEAFFGQGTRLTVV.

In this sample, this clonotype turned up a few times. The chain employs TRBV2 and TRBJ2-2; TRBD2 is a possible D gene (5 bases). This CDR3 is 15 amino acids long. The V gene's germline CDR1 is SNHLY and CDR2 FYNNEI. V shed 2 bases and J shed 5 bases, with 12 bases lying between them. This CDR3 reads CASSEILARTGELFF. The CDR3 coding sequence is TGTGCCAGCAGTGAAATCCTAGCCAGGACCGGGGAGCTGTTTTTT.